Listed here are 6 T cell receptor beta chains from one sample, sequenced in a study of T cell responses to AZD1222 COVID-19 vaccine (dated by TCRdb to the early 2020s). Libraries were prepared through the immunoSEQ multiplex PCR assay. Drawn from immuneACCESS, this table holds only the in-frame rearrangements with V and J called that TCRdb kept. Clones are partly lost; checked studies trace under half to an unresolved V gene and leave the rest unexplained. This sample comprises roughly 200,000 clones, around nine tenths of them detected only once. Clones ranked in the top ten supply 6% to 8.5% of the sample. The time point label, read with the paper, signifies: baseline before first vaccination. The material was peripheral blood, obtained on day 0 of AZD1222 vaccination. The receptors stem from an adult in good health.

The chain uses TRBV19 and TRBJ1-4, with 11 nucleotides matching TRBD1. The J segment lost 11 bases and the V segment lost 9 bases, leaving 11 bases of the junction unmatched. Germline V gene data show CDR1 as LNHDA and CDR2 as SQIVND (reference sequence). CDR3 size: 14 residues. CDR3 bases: TGTGCCAGCACGGGACAGGGGGTTCCCCCGAAACTGTTTTTT. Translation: CASTGQGVPPKLFF. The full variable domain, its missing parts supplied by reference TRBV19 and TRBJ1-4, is DGGITQSPKYLFRKEGQNVTLSCEQNLNHDAMYWYRQDPGQGLRLIYYSQIVNDFQKGDIAEGYSVSREKKESFPLTVTSAQKNPTAFYLCASTGQGVPPKLFFGSGTQLSVL.

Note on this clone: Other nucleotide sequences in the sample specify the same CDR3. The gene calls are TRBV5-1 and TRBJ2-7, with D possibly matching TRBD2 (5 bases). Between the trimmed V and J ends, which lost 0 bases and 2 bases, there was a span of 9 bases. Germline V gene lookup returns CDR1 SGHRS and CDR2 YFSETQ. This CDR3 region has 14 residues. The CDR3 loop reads CASSLAGGPYEQYF. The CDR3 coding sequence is TGCGCCAGCAGCTTGGCCGGCGGGCCCTACGAGCAGTACTTC.

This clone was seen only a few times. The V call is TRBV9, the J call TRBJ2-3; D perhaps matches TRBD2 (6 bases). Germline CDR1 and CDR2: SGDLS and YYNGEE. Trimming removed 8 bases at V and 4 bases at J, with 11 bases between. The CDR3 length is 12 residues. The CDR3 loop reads CARLDYPDTQYF. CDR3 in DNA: TGTGCCAGGTTGGACTATCCAGATACGCAGTATTTT.

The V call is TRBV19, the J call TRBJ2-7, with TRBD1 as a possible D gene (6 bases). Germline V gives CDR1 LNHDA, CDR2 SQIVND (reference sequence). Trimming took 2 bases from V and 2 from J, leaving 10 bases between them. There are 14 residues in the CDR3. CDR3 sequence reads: CASSISQGPYEQYF. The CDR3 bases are TGTGCCAGTAGTATAAGTCAGGGGCCCTACGAGCAGTACTTC.

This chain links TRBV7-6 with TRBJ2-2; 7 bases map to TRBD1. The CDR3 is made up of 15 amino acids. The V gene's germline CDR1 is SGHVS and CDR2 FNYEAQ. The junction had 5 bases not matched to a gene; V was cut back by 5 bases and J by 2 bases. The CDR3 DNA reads TGTGCCAGCAGCGTGGGACAGCCCAACACCGGGGAGCTGTTTTTT. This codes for CASSVGQPNTGELFF.

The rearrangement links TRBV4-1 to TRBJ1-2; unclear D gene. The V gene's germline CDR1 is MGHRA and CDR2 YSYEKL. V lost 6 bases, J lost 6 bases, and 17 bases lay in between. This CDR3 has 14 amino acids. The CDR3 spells CASRQPDNPNGYTF. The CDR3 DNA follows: TGCGCCAGCAGACAACCCGACAACCCCAATGGCTACACCTTC.